The sample holds one count of the clone carrying this T cell receptor beta chain. What it binds is unknown. The data originate from a study of shared clonotypes between healthy human individuals. Across the study: Those who served as donors were a couple of women and a few men between the ages of 18 and 49. Broader study findings: Estimated clonotype richness was generally higher in naive than memory subsets.

There are 14 residues in the CDR3. Germline assignment: CDR1 GTSNPN and CDR2 SVGIG (reference sequence). J lost 6 bases, V lost 2 bases, and 9 bases had no gene match. At a deep level, the assay was run. Each replicate PCR on the sorted subsets used 200 to 250 ng DNA (around 30,000 T cell genomes). Clones were read by immunoSEQ multiplex PCR, and TCRdb kept only the in-frame ones, dropping some. The top ten hold more than 0.9% of the sample, which has about 1,500,000 clones, 96% seen once. The clonotype comes from a man aged 30 to 45 in good health. This chain uses TRBV30 with TRBJ2-7; TRBD1 matches at 8 bases. The sequencing sample was made of naive CD4+ T cells sorted from blood. The subset: CD45RA+ positively selected. The CDR3 loop reads CAWSKWDRSSEQYF. CDR3 in DNA: TGTGCCTGGAGTAAGTGGGACAGGTCATCCGAGCAGTACTTC.